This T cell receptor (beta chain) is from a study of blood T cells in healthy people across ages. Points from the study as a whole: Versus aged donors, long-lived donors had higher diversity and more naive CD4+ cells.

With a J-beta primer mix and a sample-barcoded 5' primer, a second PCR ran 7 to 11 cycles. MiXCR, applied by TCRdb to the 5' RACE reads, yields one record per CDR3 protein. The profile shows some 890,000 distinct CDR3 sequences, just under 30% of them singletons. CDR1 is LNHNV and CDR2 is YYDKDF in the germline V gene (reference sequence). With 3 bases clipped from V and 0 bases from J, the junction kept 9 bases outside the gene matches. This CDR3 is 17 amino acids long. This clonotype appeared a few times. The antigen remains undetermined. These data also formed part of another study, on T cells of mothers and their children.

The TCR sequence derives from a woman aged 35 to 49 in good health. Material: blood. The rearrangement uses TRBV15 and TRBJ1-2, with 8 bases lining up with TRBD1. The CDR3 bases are TGTGCCACCAGCAGCCCAAGACAGGGGCCAGCTAACTATGGCTACACCTTC. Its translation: CATSSPRQGPANYGYTF. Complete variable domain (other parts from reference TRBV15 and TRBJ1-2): DAMVIQNPRYQVTQFGKPVTLSCSQTLNHNVMYWYQQKSSQAPKLLFHYYDKDFNNEADTPDNFQSRRPNTSFCFLDIRSPGLGDTAMYLCATSSPRQGPANYGYTFGSGTRLTVV.